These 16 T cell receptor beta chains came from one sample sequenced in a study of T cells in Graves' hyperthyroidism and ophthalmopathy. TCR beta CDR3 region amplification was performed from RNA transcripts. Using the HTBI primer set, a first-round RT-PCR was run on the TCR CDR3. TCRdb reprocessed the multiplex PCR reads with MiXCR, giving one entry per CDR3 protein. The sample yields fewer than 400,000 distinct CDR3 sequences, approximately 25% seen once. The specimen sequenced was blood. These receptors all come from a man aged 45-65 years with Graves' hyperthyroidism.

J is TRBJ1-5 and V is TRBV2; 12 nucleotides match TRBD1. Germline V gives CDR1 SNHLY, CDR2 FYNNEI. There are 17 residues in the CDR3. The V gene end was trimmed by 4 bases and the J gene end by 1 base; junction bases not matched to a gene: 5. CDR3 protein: CASSGDRGRGSNQPQHF. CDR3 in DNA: TGTGCCAGCAGTGGGGACAGGGGGCGAGGAAGCAATCAGCCCCAGCATTTT.

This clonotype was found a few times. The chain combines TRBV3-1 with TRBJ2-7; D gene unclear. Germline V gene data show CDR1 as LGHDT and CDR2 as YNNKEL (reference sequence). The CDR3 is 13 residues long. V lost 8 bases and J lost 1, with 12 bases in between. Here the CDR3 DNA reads TGTGCCAGCTCCGCCAGCGATTCCTACGAGCAGTACTTC. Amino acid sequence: CASSASDSYEQYF.

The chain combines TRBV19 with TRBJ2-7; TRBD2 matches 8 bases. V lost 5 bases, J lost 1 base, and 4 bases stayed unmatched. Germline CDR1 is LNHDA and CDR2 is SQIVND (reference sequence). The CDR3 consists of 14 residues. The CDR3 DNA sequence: TGTGCCAGTAGTGGGGCGGGAGGATCCTACGAGCAGTACTTC. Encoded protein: CASSGAGGSYEQYF.

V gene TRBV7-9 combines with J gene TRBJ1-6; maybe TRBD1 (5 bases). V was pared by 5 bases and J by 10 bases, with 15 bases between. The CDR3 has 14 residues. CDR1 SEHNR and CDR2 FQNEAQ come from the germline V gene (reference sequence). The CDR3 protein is CASSPEGSGSPLHF. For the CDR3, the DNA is TGTGCCAGCAGCCCGGAGGGGAGCGGGTCACCCCTCCACTTT.

The CDR3 spells CASSLRLGSAQYEQYF. CDR3 in DNA: TGCGCCAGCAGCTTACGCCTCGGGTCCGCACAATACGAGCAGTACTTC. The chain combines TRBV5-1 with TRBJ2-7; D remains ambiguous. The V gene's germline CDR1 is SGHRS and CDR2 YFSETQ. CDR3 length: 16 amino acids. With 2 bases removed from V and 4 bases from J, the gap between germline ends came to 19 bases.

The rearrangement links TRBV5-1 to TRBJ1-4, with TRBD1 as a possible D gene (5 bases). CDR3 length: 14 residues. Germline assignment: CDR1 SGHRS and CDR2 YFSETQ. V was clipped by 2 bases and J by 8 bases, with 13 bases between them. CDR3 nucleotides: TGCGCCAGCAGCTTCGAGGGGATGATGGAAAAACTGTTTTTT. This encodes CASSFEGMMEKLFF.

DNA for the CDR3: TGCAGTGCTAGTGCACAGGGACCCGGGGAGCTGTTTTTT. Amino acids: CSASAQGPGELFF. J is TRBJ2-2 and V is TRBV20-1, with a possible D match to TRBD1 (6 bases). The V end was cut by 3 bases, the J end by 6 bases, with 11 bases between. The CDR3 runs 13 residues. Germline CDR1 and CDR2: DFQATT and SNEGSKA (reference sequence).

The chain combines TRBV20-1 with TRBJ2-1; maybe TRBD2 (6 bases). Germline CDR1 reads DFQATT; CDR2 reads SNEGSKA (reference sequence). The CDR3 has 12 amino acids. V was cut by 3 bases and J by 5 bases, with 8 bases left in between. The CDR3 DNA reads TGCAGTGCTAGCGGGAGAAACAATGAGCAGTTCTTC. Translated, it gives CSASGRNNEQFF.

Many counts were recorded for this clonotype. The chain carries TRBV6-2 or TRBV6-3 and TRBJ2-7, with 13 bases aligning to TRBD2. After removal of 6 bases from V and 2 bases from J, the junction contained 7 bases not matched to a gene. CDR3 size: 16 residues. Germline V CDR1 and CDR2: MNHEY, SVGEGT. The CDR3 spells CASRGRTSGSTYEQYF. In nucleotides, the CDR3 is TGTGCCAGCAGAGGAAGGACTAGCGGGAGTACCTACGAGCAGTACTTC.

The CDR3 sequence: CSANPTGVTGELFF. The CDR3 DNA reads TGCAGTGCAAACCCTACTGGGGTCACCGGGGAGCTGTTTTTT. The J gene is TRBJ2-2, the V gene TRBV20-1; D gene ambiguous. This CDR3 contains 14 residues. Trimming cost V 6 bases and J 4 bases, with 15 bases left between them. The germline V gene has CDR1 DFQATT and CDR2 SNEGSKA (reference sequence).

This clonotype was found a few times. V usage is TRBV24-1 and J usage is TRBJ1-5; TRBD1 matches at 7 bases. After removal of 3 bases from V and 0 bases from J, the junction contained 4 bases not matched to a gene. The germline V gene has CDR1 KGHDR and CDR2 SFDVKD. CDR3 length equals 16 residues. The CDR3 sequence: CATSDHRGFSNQPQHF. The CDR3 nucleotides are TGTGCCACCAGTGATCACAGGGGTTTTAGCAATCAGCCCCAGCATTTT.

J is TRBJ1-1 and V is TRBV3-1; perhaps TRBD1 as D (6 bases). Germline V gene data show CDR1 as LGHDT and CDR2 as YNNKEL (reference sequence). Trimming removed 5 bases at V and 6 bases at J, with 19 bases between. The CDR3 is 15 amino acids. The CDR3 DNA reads TGTGCCAGCAGCTTTGGGACACCTGGTGGAGCTGAAGCTTTCTTT. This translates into CASSFGTPGGAEAFF.

Here the CDR3 DNA reads TGCGCCAGCAGCTCACAGGGTTCTAATGAAAAACTGTTTTTT. Translating it yields CASSSQGSNEKLFF. The rearrangement uses TRBV5-1 and TRBJ1-4; tentative D call: TRBD1 (6 bases). The germline V gene has CDR1 SGHRS and CDR2 YFSETQ. Trimming cost V 3 bases and J 3 bases, with 9 bases left between them. The CDR3 spans 14 residues. The variable domain in full, completed from reference TRBV5-1 and TRBJ1-4, reads KAGVTQTPRYLIKTRGQQVTLSCSPISGHRSVSWYQQTPGQGLQFLFEYFSETQRNKGNFPGRFSGRQFSNSRSEMNVSTLELGDSALYLCASSSQGSNEKLFFGSGTQLSVL.

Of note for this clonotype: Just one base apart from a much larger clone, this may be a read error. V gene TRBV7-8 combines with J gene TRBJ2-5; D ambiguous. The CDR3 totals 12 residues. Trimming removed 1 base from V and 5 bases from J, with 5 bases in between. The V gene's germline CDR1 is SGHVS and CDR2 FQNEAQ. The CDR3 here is CASSLDFETQYF. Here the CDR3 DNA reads TGTGCCAGCAGCTTAGATTTCGAGACCCAGTACTTC. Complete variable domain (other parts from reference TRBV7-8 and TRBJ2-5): GAGVSQSPRYKVAKRGQDVALRCDPISGHVSLFWYQQALGQGPEFLTYFQNEAQLDKSGLPSDRFFAERPEGSVSTLKIQRTQQEDSAVYLCASSLDFETQYFGPGTRLLVL.

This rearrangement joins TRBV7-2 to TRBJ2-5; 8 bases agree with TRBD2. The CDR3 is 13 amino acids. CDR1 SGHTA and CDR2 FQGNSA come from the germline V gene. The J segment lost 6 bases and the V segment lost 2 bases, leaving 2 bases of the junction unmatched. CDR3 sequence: CASSLSGSKTQYF. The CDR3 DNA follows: TGTGCCAGCAGCTTAAGCGGGAGCAAGACCCAGTACTTC.

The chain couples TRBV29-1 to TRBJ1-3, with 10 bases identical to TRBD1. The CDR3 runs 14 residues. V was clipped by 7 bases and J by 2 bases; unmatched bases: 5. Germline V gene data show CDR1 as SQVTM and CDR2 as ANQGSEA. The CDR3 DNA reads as TGCAGCGCATCGGACAGGGGGGCTGGAAACACCATATATTTT. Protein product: CSASDRGAGNTIYF.